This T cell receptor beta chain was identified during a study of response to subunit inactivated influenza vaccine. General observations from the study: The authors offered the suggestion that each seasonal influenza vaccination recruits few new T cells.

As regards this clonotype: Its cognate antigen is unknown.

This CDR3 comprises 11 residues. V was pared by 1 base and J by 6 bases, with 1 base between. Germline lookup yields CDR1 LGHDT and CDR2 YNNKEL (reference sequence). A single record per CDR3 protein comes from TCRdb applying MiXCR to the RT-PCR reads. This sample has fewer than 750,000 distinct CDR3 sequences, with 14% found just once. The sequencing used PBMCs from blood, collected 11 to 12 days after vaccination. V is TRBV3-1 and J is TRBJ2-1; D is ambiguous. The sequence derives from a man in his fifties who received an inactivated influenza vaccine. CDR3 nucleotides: TGTGCCAGCAGCCAAGCCAATGAGCAGTTCTTC. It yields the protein CASSQANEQFF.